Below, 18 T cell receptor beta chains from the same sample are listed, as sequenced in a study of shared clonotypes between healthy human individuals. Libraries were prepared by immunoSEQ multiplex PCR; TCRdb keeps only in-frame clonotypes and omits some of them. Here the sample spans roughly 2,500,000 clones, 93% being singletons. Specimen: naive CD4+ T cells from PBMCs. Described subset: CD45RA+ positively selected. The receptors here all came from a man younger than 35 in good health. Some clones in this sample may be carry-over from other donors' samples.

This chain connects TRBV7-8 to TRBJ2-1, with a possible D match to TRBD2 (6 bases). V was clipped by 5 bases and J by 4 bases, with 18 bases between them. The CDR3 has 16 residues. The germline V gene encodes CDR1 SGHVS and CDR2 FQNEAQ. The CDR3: CASSPQRGSGYNEQFF. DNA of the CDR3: TGTGCCAGCAGCCCTCAACGTGGTAGCGGTTACAATGAGCAGTTCTTC.

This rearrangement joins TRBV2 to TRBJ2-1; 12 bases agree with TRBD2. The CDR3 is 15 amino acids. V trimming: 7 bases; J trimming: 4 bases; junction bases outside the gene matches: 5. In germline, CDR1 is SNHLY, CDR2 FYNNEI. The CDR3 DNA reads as TGTGCCAGCAAACCGGGACTAGCGGGTTACAATGAGCAGTTCTTC. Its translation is CASKPGLAGYNEQFF.

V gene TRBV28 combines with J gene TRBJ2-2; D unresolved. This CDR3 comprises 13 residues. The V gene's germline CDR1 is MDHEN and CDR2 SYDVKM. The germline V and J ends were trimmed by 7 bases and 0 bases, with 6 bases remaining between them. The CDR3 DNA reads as TGTGCCAGCATTGGGGCGAACACCGGGGAGCTGTTTTTT. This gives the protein CASIGANTGELFF.

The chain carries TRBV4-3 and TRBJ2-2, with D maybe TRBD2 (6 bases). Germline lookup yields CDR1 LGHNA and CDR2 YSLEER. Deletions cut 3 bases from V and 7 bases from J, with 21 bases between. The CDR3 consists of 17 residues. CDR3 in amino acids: CASSQGGQVMVGGELFF. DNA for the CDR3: TGCGCCAGCAGCCAGGGGGGTCAGGTCATGGTCGGCGGGGAGCTGTTTTTT.

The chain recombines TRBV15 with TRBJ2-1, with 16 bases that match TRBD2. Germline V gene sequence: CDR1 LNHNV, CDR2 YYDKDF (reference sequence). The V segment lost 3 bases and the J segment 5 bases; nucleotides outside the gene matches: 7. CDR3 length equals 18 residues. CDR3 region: CATSRAGTSGRDDNEQFF. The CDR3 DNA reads TGTGCCACCAGCAGGGCCGGGACTAGCGGGAGGGATGACAATGAGCAGTTCTTC. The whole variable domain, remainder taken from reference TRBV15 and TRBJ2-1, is DAMVIQNPRYQVTQFGKPVTLSCSQTLNHNVMYWYQQKSSQAPKLLFHYYDKDFNNEADTPDNFQSRRPNTSFCFLDIRSPGLGDTAMYLCATSRAGTSGRDDNEQFFGPGTRLTVL.

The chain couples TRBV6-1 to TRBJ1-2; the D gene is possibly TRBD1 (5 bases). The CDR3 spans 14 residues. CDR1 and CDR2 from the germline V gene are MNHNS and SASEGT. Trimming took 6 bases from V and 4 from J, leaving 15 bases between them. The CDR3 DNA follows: TGTGCCAGCAGCCACCGACAGCCTCCCTATGGCTACACCTTC. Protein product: CASSHRQPPYGYTF.

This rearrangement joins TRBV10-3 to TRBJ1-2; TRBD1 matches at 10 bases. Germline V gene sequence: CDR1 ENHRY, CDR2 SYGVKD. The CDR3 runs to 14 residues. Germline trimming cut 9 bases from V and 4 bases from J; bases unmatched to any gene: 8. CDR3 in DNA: TGTGCCATATCGACAGGGGGCGGAAGCTATGGCTACACCTTC. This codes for CAISTGGGSYGYTF.

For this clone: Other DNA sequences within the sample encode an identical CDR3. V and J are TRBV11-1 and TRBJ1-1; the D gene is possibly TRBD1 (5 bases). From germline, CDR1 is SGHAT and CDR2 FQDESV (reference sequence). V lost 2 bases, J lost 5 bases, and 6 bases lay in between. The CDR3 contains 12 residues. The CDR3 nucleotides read TGTGCCAGCAGCTTAAGGGGTACTGAAGCTTTCTTT. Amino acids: CASSLRGTEAFF. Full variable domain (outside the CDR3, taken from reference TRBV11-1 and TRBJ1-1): EAEVAQSPRYKITEKSQAVAFWCDPISGHATLYWYRQILGQGPELLVQFQDESVVDDSQLPKDRFSAERLKGVDSTLKIQPAELGDSAMYLCASSLRGTEAFFGQGTRLTVV.

The CDR3 DNA reads TGTGCCAGCAGCCAGGGACTAGCGGTCACAGATACGCAGTATTTT. Amino acid sequence: CASSQGLAVTDTQYF. V usage is TRBV5-4 and J usage is TRBJ2-3; 11 bases are a match to TRBD2. CDR3 length: 15 residues. Trimming took 4 bases from V and 2 from J; bases not matched to a gene: 3. Germline values: CDR1 SGHNT, CDR2 YYREEE (reference sequence).

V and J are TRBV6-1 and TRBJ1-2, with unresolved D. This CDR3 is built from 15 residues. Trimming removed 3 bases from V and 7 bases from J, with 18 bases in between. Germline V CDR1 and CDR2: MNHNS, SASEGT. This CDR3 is CASSDALKPSGGYTF. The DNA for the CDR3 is TGTGCCAGCAGTGACGCTCTTAAGCCCAGCGGTGGCTACACCTTC.

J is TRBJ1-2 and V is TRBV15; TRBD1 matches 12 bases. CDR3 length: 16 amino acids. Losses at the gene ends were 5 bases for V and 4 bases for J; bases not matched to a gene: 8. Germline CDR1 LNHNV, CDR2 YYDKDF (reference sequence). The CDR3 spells CATSRGDRGRGYGYTF. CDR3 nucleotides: TGTGCCACCAGCCGGGGGGACAGGGGGCGAGGCTATGGCTACACCTTC.

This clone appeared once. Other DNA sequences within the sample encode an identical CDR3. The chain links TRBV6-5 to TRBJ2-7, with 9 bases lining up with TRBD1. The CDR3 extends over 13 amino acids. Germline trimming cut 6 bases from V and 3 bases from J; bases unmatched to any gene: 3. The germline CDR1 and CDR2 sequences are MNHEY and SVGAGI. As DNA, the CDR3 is TGTGCCAGCAGCCGACAGGGGGTCTACGAGCAGTACTTC. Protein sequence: CASSRQGVYEQYF.

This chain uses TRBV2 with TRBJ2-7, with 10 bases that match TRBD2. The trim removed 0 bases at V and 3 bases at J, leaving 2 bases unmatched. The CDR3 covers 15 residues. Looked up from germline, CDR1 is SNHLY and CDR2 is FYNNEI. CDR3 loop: CASSEALAGIYEQYF. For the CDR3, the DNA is TGTGCCAGCAGTGAAGCACTAGCGGGAATCTACGAGCAGTACTTC.

The CDR3 here is CASSVAGRENEKLFF. The CDR3 DNA is TGTGCCAGCAGCGTAGCGGGCCGGGAAAATGAAAAACTGTTTTTT. This chain joins TRBV9 and TRBJ1-4; no definite D call. CDR3 size: 15 residues. The germline V gene encodes CDR1 SGDLS and CDR2 YYNGEE. V was trimmed by 0 bases and J by 5 bases, leaving 11 bases between them. The full variable domain, its missing parts supplied by reference TRBV9 and TRBJ1-4, is DSGVTQTPKHLITATGQRVTLRCSPRSGDLSVYWYQQSLDQGLQFLIQYYNGEERAKGNILERFSAQQFPDLHSELNLSSLELGDSALYFCASSVAGRENEKLFFGSGTQLSVL.

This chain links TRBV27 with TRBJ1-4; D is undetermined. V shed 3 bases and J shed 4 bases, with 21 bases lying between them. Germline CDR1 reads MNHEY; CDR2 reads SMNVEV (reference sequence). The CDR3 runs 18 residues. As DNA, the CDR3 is TGTGCCAGCAGTTTGGAGGATCCGGGCCCCTCCTATAATGAAAAACTGTTTTTT. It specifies CASSLEDPGPSYNEKLFF.

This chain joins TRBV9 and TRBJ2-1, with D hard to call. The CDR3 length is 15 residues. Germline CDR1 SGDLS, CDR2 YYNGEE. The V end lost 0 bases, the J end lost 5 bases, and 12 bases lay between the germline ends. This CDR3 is CASSVASSFNNEQFF. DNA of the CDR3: TGTGCCAGCAGCGTAGCAAGTAGCTTCAACAATGAGCAGTTCTTC.

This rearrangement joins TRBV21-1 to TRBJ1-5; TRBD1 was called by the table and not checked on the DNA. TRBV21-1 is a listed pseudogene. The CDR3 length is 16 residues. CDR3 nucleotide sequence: TGTGCCAGCAGTCAACACCGGGACAGGGGGGCTCAGCCCCAGCATTTT. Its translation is CASSQHRDRGAQPQHF.

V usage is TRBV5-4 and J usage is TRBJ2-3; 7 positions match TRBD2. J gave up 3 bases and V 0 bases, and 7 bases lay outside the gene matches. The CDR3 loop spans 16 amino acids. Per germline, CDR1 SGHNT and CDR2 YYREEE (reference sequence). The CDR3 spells CASSLARGRGTDTQYF. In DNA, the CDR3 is TGTGCCAGCAGCTTGGCCCGGGGGAGGGGTACAGATACGCAGTATTTT.